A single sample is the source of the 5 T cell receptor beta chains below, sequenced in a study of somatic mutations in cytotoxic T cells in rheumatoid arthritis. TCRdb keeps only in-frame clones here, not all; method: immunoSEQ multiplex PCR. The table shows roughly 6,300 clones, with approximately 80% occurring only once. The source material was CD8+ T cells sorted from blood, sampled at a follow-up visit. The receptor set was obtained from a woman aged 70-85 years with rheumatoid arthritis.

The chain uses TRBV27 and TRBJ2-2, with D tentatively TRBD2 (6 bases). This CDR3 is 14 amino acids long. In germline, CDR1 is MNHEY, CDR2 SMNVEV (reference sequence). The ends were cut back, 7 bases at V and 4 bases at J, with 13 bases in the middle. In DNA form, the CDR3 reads TGTGCCAGCACCCGACTAGTCGGCACCGGGGAGCTGTTTTTT. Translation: CASTRLVGTGELFF.

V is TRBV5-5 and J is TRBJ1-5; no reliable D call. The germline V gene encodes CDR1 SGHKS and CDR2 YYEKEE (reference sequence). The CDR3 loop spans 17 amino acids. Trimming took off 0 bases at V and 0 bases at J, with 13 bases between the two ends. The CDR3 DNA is TGTGCCAGCAGCTTGGGCGGCAGCAGCTATAGCAATCAGCCCCAGCATTTT. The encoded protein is CASSLGGSSYSNQPQHF.

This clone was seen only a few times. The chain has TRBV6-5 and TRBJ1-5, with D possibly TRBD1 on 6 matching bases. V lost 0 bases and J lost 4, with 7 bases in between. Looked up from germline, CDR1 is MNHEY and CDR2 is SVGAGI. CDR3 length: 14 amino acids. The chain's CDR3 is CASSYSGANQPQHF. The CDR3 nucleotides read TGTGCCAGCAGTTACTCGGGGGCGAATCAGCCCCAGCATTTT.

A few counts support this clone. The DNA of the CDR3 is TGCAGCGGTATTCACAGGGGCACTGAAGCTTTCTTT. Translation gives CSGIHRGTEAFF. V gene TRBV29-1 combines with J gene TRBJ1-1; TRBD1 matches at 7 bases. Germline CDR1 and CDR2: SQVTM and ANQGSEA. The CDR3 spans 12 residues. The V segment lost 7 bases and the J segment 4 bases; nucleotides outside the gene matches: 6.

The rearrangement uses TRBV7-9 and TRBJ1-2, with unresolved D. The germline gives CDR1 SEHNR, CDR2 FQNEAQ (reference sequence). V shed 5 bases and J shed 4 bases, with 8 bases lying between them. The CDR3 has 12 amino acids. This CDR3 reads CASSEGIYGYTF. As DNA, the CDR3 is TGTGCCAGCAGCGAAGGGATCTATGGCTACACCTTC.